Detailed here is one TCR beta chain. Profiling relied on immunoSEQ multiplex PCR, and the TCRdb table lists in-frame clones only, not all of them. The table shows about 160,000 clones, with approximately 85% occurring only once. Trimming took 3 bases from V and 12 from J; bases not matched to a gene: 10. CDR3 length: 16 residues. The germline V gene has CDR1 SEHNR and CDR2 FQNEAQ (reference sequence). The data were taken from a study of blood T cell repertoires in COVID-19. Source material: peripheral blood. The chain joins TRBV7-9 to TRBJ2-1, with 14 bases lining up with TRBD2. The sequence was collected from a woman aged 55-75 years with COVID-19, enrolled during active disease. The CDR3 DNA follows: TGTGCCAGCAGCTTGGCTGGGACTAGCGGGAGTGAGGGGCAGTTCTTC. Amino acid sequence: CASSLAGTSGSEGQFF.